This section outlines one T cell receptor beta chain sequence together with its context. Repertoires were generated with immunoSEQ multiplex PCR, while TCRdb's copy carries only in-frame clones and drops some. The sample carries around 1,900,000 clones, just under 95% recorded once. Naivety among CD8 cells was defined by CD45RO negativity and positive CCR7 selection, thereby excluding terminally differentiated effector memory CD45RA+ cells. The entry originates in a study of shared clonotypes between healthy human individuals. The CDR3 is made up of 11 amino acids. The germline CDR1 and CDR2 sequences are MNHEY and SMNVEV (reference sequence). The V end was cut by 8 bases, the J end by 7 bases, with 11 bases between.

This TCR was recovered from a man between 18 and 29 years old in good health. Some clones in this sample may be carry-over from other donors' samples. The chain uses TRBV27 and TRBJ1-2; tentatively, D is TRBD1 (5 bases). The sequencing sample was made of naive CD8+ T cells from PBMCs. This CDR3 is CASASGGGYTF. The CDR3, as DNA: TGTGCCAGCGCGAGTGGGGGTGGCTACACCTTC.